The 29 T cell receptor beta chains below all came from one sample that was sequenced in a study of vaccination effects on CD4 cells after COVID-19. Sequencing was performed with immunoSEQ multiplex PCR; in TCRdb, only in-frame clones are kept and a portion is missing. The data contain 25,000 to 35,000 clones, about 74% of them seen just once; the ten biggest clones take up about 15%. For these TCRs, the target antigens are not known. CD4+ T cell isolation took place after about 11 days of culture. Participants completed two doses of the BNT162b2 or mRNA-1273 vaccine. This specimen was CD4+ T cells from PBMCs cultured without peptide, taken after COVID-19 vaccination. These receptors all stem from a human donor who received a COVID-19 vaccine.

This clone was found once. V and J are TRBV19 and TRBJ2-5; 8 nucleotides line up with TRBD1. This CDR3 has 12 amino acids. In germline, CDR1 is LNHDA, CDR2 SQIVND (reference sequence). The V segment lost 8 bases and the J segment 4 bases; nucleotides outside the gene matches: 3. The CDR3 coding sequence is TGTGCCAGTGCACAGGGGGGAGAGACCCAGTACTTC. Its translation is CASAQGGETQYF.

CDR3 sequence (DNA): TGTGCCAGCAGCCAGGTAGGGGGCGGGGACACTGAAGCTTTCTTT. Amino acid sequence: CASSQVGGGDTEAFF. The V and J genes are TRBV4-2 and TRBJ1-1; TRBD1 matches at 7 bases. CDR1 LGHNA and CDR2 YNFKEQ come from the germline V gene. V dropped 3 bases and J dropped 3; count of bases not matched to a gene: 7. The CDR3 has 15 residues.

V gene TRBV5-5 combines with J gene TRBJ1-6; possibly TRBD1 for D (6 bases). Germline loops: CDR1 SGHKS, CDR2 YYEKEE (reference sequence). The CDR3 runs to 14 residues. V gave up 0 bases and J gave up 9 bases, with 10 bases separating them. In nucleotides, the CDR3 is TGTGCCAGCAGCTTGGCACAGGGTAGTTCACCCCTCCACTTT. Translation gives CASSLAQGSSPLHF.

The chain recombines TRBV18 with TRBJ2-7, with 11 bases fitting TRBD2. From germline, CDR1 is KGHSH and CDR2 LQKENI. Trimming cost V 3 bases and J 6 bases; bases outside gene matches: 13. The CDR3 spans 17 residues. The CDR3 reads CASSPGTSGRGGSEQYF. The CDR3, as DNA: TGTGCCAGCTCACCGGGCACTAGCGGGAGAGGAGGCTCCGAGCAGTACTTC.

This chain uses TRBV6-5 with TRBJ2-7; D remains ambiguous. There are 10 residues in the CDR3. Deletions cut 6 bases from V and 4 bases from J, with 4 bases between. The germline gives CDR1 MNHEY, CDR2 SVGAGI. CDR3 DNA: TGTGCCAGCAGGAAATACGAGCAGTACTTC. Translation gives CASRKYEQYF.

The chain is built from TRBV7-9 and TRBJ2-1; 7 bases agree with TRBD2. J was trimmed by 4 bases and V by 4 bases; bases with no gene match: 7. Per germline, CDR1 SEHNR and CDR2 FQNEAQ (reference sequence). The CDR3 extends over 15 amino acids. CDR3 bases: TGTGCCAGCAGCTCGAGGGAGGGCCCGTACAATGAGCAGTTCTTC. Its translation: CASSSREGPYNEQFF. The entire variable domain, with the rest obtained from reference TRBV7-9 and TRBJ2-1, is as follows: DTGVSQNPRHKITKRGQNVTFRCDPISEHNRLYWYRQTLGQGPEFLTYFQNEAQLEKSRLLSDRFSAERPKGSFSTLEIQRTEQGDSAMYLCASSSREGPYNEQFFGPGTRLTVL.

This clone occurred a few times. The chain uses TRBV5-1 and TRBJ2-2; tentative D call: TRBD2 (5 bases). Germline V lookup: CDR1 SGHRS, CDR2 YFSETQ. The CDR3 has 16 amino acids. Trimming took 0 bases from V and 3 from J, leaving 12 bases between them. CDR3 sequence reads: CASSLASTWDTGELFF. CDR3 DNA: TGCGCCAGCAGCTTGGCTAGCACCTGGGACACCGGGGAGCTGTTTTTT.

This chain joins TRBV4-3 and TRBJ2-6, with D uncertain. This CDR3 is built from 17 residues. V lost 0 bases, J lost 0 bases, and 9 bases lay in between. Per the germline V gene, CDR1 is LGHNA and CDR2 is YSLEER. The CDR3 loop reads CASSQELRPSGANVLTF. In DNA, the CDR3 is TGCGCCAGCAGCCAAGAACTCCGTCCCTCTGGGGCCAACGTCCTGACTTTC.

V is TRBV7-3 and J is TRBJ1-2; a weak D match, TRBD1 (6 bases). Looked up from germline, CDR1 is SGHTA and CDR2 is FQGTGA. Trimming removed 0 bases at V and 8 bases at J, with 16 bases between. The CDR3 has 15 residues. The DNA for the CDR3 is TGTGCCAGCAGCTTAACGGGGGGGGCGCAAGGCGGCTACACCTTC. Amino acid sequence: CASSLTGGAQGGYTF.

This clone was picked up a small number of times. CDR3 region: CASSPDTDTGELFF. In DNA, the CDR3 is TGTGCCAGCAGCCCCGACACCGACACCGGGGAGCTGTTTTTT. The V and J genes are TRBV27 and TRBJ2-2, with unresolved D. The CDR3 extends over 14 amino acids. The germline V gene encodes CDR1 MNHEY and CDR2 SMNVEV (reference sequence). V lost 6 bases to trimming and J lost 3 bases, with 11 bases between them.

The CDR3 DNA reads TGTGCCAGCAGCCGCAGCAATCAGCCCCAGCATTTT. Amino acids: CASSRSNQPQHF. The V gene is TRBV3-1 (or the pseudogene TRBV3-2), the J gene TRBJ1-5; no clear D. Germline values: CDR1 LGHDT, CDR2 YNNKEL (reference sequence). The CDR3 runs 12 residues. The V end lost 4 bases, the J end lost 1 base, and 2 bases lay between the germline ends.

The CDR3 sequence: CASSRENQPQHF. In DNA form, the CDR3 reads TGTGCCAGCAGCAGGGAGAATCAGCCCCAGCATTTT. The genes are TRBV2 and TRBJ1-5; D possibly corresponds to TRBD1 (5 bases). CDR1 and CDR2 (germline): SNHLY, FYNNEI. The CDR3 runs 12 residues. V was clipped by 6 bases and J by 4 bases, with 7 bases between them.

This clone showed up just a few times. The chain combines TRBV3-1 (or the pseudogene TRBV3-2) with TRBJ2-1; TRBD2 agrees at 7 bases. Looked up from germline, CDR1 is LGHDT and CDR2 is YNNKEL (reference sequence). CDR3 length equals 18 residues. With 4 bases clipped from V and 5 bases from J, the junction kept 17 bases outside the gene matches. The CDR3 DNA reads as TGTGCCAGCAGCCGGGACTACCCCTTGTTCTTCGTCCACAATGAGCAGTTCTTC. It is translated as CASSRDYPLFFVHNEQFF.

The chain has TRBV4-1 and TRBJ1-5; 8 nucleotides align to TRBD1. The CDR3 has 17 amino acids. Germline lookup yields CDR1 MGHRA and CDR2 YSYEKL. V lost 0 bases to trimming and J lost 4 bases; unmatched junction nucleotides: 8. CDR3 protein: CASSQDGGRGRNQPQHF. The CDR3 bases are TGCGCCAGCAGCCAAGATGGGGGCAGGGGGCGAAATCAGCCCCAGCATTTT.

This clone has only a few counts. V usage is TRBV19 and J usage is TRBJ1-5; 8 bases map to TRBD1. CDR1 is LNHDA and CDR2 is SQIVND in the germline V gene (reference sequence). The CDR3 contains 14 residues. The V segment lost 3 bases and the J segment 7 bases; nucleotides outside the gene matches: 5. The CDR3 sequence: CASSIQSGGQPQHF. CDR3 in DNA: TGTGCCAGTAGTATCCAGTCAGGGGGCCAGCCCCAGCATTTT.

V gene TRBV6-5 combines with J gene TRBJ1-1; 7 bases are a match to TRBD1. This CDR3 is 15 amino acids long. J lost 0 bases, V lost 4 bases, and 5 bases had no gene match. Germline V gene sequence: CDR1 MNHEY, CDR2 SVGAGI. As DNA, the CDR3 is TGTGCCAGCAGTTTACAGGGGTCCATGAACACTGAAGCTTTCTTT. It specifies CASSLQGSMNTEAFF.

The rearrangement uses TRBV7-2 and TRBJ1-2; no clear D gene. The V end was cut by 0 bases, the J end by 8 bases, with 16 bases between. The CDR3 has 15 residues. Looked up from germline, CDR1 is SGHTA and CDR2 is FQGNSA. CDR3 loop: CASSLALKGVQGYTF. Here the CDR3 DNA reads TGTGCCAGCAGCTTAGCGCTGAAGGGCGTTCAGGGCTACACCTTC.

J is TRBJ1-3 and V is TRBV10-3, with a weak D call TRBD1 (5 bases). There are 16 residues in the CDR3. V lost 2 bases and J lost 0, with 11 bases in between. Germline-derived CDR1 and CDR2 are ENHRY and SYGVKD. As DNA, the CDR3 is TGTGCCATCAGTGAGCGGGGCCCGAGCTCTGGAAACACCATATATTTT. As protein: CAISERGPSSGNTIYF.

A few counts support this clone. The chain couples TRBV10-3 to TRBJ1-5; the D gene is possibly TRBD1 (6 bases). V was pared by 5 bases and J by 7 bases, with 18 bases between. Germline V gene lookup returns CDR1 ENHRY and CDR2 SYGVKD. The CDR3 sequence is 15 residues long. The CDR3 nucleotides are TGTGCCATCAGTCCTATCGACAGGCCAATGCAGCCCCAGCATTTT. It specifies CAISPIDRPMQPQHF.

This CDR3 is CASSPQGWVNSPLHF. The CDR3 coding sequence is TGTGCCAGTAGCCCCCAGGGATGGGTTAATTCACCCCTCCACTTT. This chain connects TRBV19 to TRBJ1-6; D might be TRBD1 (5 bases). Germline V CDR1 and CDR2: LNHDA, SQIVND (reference sequence). CDR3 length: 15 amino acids. Trimming removed 6 bases from V and 6 bases from J, with 15 bases in between.

The chain recombines TRBV5-1 with TRBJ1-1; 8 bases agree with TRBD1. The CDR3 has 15 residues. Trimming removed 4 bases from V and 5 bases from J; junction bases left unmatched: 10. The germline CDR1 and CDR2 sequences are SGHRS and YFSETQ. CDR3 nucleotide sequence: TGCGCCAGCAGCCCGACAGACAGGGGTTGGACTGAAGCTTTCTTT. Translated: CASSPTDRGWTEAFF.

This clone occurred a few times. The V call is TRBV19, the J call TRBJ2-2; D is possibly TRBD1 (5 bases). The CDR3 length is 15 residues. Per the germline V gene, CDR1 is LNHDA and CDR2 is SQIVND (reference sequence). V was pared by 6 bases and J by 5 bases, with 16 bases between. The DNA of the CDR3 is TGTGCCAGTAGCCTCCTCTCGGCAGGGACCGGGGAGCTGTTTTTT. The encoded protein is CASSLLSAGTGELFF.

CDR3 residues: CASSEHGGTGELFF. CDR3 sequence (DNA): TGTGCCAGCAGTGAACACGGGGGGACCGGGGAGCTGTTTTTT. The rearrangement joins TRBV2 to TRBJ2-2, with 7 positions matching TRBD2. CDR3 length equals 14 residues. Germline-derived CDR1 and CDR2 are SNHLY and FYNNEI. Germline trimming cut 2 bases from V and 5 bases from J; bases unmatched to any gene: 2.

This clone was seen more than once but under ten times. The rearrangement links TRBV3-1 (or the pseudogene TRBV3-2) to TRBJ2-1; 7 bases match TRBD2. CDR3 length: 15 residues. V lost 2 bases and J lost 6; bases outside the gene matches: 7. The germline V gene encodes CDR1 LGHDT and CDR2 YNNKEL (reference sequence). The CDR3, as DNA: TGTGCCAGCAGCCAATGGACTAGTGGGGGCAATGAGCAGTTCTTC. Residues: CASSQWTSGGNEQFF.

The chain carries TRBV6-5 and TRBJ2-5; 14 bases align to TRBD2. The V and J ends lost 5 bases and 5 bases, in that order; junction bases with no gene match: 4. This CDR3 has 15 amino acids. The germline V gene encodes CDR1 MNHEY and CDR2 SVGAGI. The CDR3 sequence: CASSLGLAGVETQYF. The CDR3 DNA sequence: TGTGCCAGCAGTCTGGGACTAGCGGGGGTGGAGACCCAGTACTTC.

This chain connects TRBV28 to TRBJ1-5, with 7 bases fitting TRBD1. From germline, CDR1 is MDHEN and CDR2 SYDVKM. This CDR3 comprises 16 residues. Trimming at V came to 3 bases and at J to 0 bases, leaving 5 bases not matched to a gene. The CDR3 DNA reads as TGTGCCAGCAGTTTTAGACAGGGCATTAGCAATCAGCCCCAGCATTTT. Encoded protein: CASSFRQGISNQPQHF.

The chain links TRBV6-5 to TRBJ1-2, with D maybe TRBD1 (5 bases). The germline CDR1 and CDR2 sequences are MNHEY and SVGAGI. Trimming took off 8 bases at V and 6 bases at J, with 16 bases between the two ends. The CDR3 loop spans 13 amino acids. CDR3 nucleotide sequence: TGTGCCAGCTCTCGGAAGGGGTATGATGGCTACACCTTC. Amino acid sequence: CASSRKGYDGYTF.

This clone was counted between two and nine times. The chain combines TRBV7-3 with TRBJ1-1; a possible D gene is TRBD1 (5 bases). This CDR3 comprises 14 residues. Per the germline V gene, CDR1 is SGHTA and CDR2 is FQGTGA. The V gene lost 5 bases and the J gene lost 1 base, with 11 bases spanning the gap. CDR3 amino acids: CASSLLGGNTEAFF. The CDR3 DNA sequence: TGTGCCAGCAGCCTCTTGGGGGGGAACACTGAAGCTTTCTTT.

J is TRBJ2-7 and V is TRBV3-1 (or the pseudogene TRBV3-2); 11 positions match TRBD2. The germline V gene has CDR1 LGHDT and CDR2 YNNKEL (reference sequence). The CDR3 loop spans 15 amino acids. Trimming removed 4 bases from V and 2 bases from J; junction bases left unmatched: 4. For the CDR3, the DNA is TGTGCCAGCAGCCGGGGACTAGCGGCCACCTACGAGCAGTACTTC. Protein: CASSRGLAATYEQYF.